The 9 T cell receptor beta chains below all came from one sample that was sequenced in a study of Ad26.COV2.S vaccination and SARS-CoV-2 variants. Measured with immunoSEQ multiplex PCR; TCRdb has only the in-frame clones, and not every one. The sample includes roughly 400,000 clones, about 92% of them seen just once. Indicated treatment: some 20 received Ad26.COV2.S at low or high dose, single or two shots; 5 received placebo; per-sample allocation not given. Collection of samples fell on day 63 after the first vaccine or placebo injection. Source: peripheral blood, taken in a trial of Ad26.COV2.S vaccine versus placebo. These receptors came from a person aged 18-60 years who received the Ad26.COV2.S COVID-19 vaccine or a placebo.

The CDR3 bases are TGTGCCAGCAGTGAAGCATGGAGGGATACGCAGTATTTT. Translating it yields CASSEAWRDTQYF. This chain connects TRBV6-1 to TRBJ2-3, with D perhaps matching TRBD2 (5 bases). Trimming shortened V by 0 bases and J by 6 bases, and 7 bases separated the two germline ends. The CDR3 has 13 residues. Germline V gene data show CDR1 as MNHNS and CDR2 as SASEGT.

The rearrangement links TRBV4-3 to TRBJ1-2; TRBD1 is a possible D gene (6 bases). The CDR3 runs 15 residues. V lost 1 base and J 4 bases, leaving 13 bases between the germline ends. CDR1 is LGHNA, CDR2 YSLEER, per germline. CDR3 bases: TGCGCCAGCAGCCAAGGGTCGGGGGCTGGCTATGGCTACACCTTC. Its protein is CASSQGSGAGYGYTF.

The CDR3 DNA reads as TGTGCCAGCAGCCCCCACAGGACAGCAACCTACGAGCAGTACTTC. Translating gives CASSPHRTATYEQYF. The V gene is TRBV7-2, the J gene TRBJ2-7; D possibly corresponds to TRBD1 (6 bases). Germline CDR1 reads SGHTA; CDR2 reads FQGNSA. V was trimmed by 5 bases and J by 2 bases, leaving 16 bases between them. This CDR3 has 15 residues.

This sequence joins TRBV4-1 and TRBJ1-5; no clear D. This CDR3 region has 15 residues. The V gene's germline CDR1 is MGHRA and CDR2 YSYEKL. The V end lost 1 base, the J end lost 0 bases, and 7 bases lay between the germline ends. The chain's CDR3 is CASSQVTTSNQPQHF. The CDR3 DNA reads as TGCGCCAGCAGCCAAGTAACGACTAGCAATCAGCCCCAGCATTTT.

The chain couples TRBV4-1 to TRBJ2-7, with 8 bases lining up with TRBD1. The V gene end was trimmed by 1 base and the J gene end by 5 bases; junction bases not matched to a gene: 4. Germline-derived CDR1 and CDR2 are MGHRA and YSYEKL. CDR3 length: 14 amino acids. The CDR3 sequence is CASSQGTGLNEQYF. CDR3 coding DNA: TGCGCCAGCAGCCAAGGGACAGGGCTAAACGAGCAGTACTTC.

J is TRBJ1-1 and V is TRBV4-1; D is ambiguous. The CDR3 has 15 residues. Looked up from germline, CDR1 is MGHRA and CDR2 is YSYEKL. Trimming left V 2 bases short and J 0 bases short, with 10 bases between. In nucleotides, the CDR3 is TGCGCCAGCAGCCAACATCTTACAGTGAACACTGAAGCTTTCTTT. It translates to CASSQHLTVNTEAFF.

This rearrangement joins TRBV14 to TRBJ1-2, with D uncertain. Trimming pared 4 bases from V and 0 bases from J, leaving 12 bases between. Looked up from germline, CDR1 is SGHDN and CDR2 is FVKESK. The CDR3 is 15 residues long. The CDR3, as DNA: TGTGCCAGCAGCCGACTCCCCGGGGCTAACTATGGCTACACCTTC. It translates to CASSRLPGANYGYTF. Using reference TRBV14 and TRBJ1-2 for the parts outside the CDR3, the full variable domain is EAGVTQFPSHSVIEKGQTVTLRCDPISGHDNLYWYRRVMGKEIKFLLHFVKESKQDESGMPNNRFLAERTGGTYSTLKVQPAELEDSGVYFCASSRLPGANYGYTFGSGTRLTVV.

V gene TRBV6-6 combines with J gene TRBJ2-7; D gene unclear. The CDR3 runs 12 residues. The ends were cut back, 5 bases at V and 2 bases at J, with 7 bases in the middle. The germline V gene encodes CDR1 MNHNY and CDR2 SVGAGI (reference sequence). The CDR3 loop is CASSRITYEQYF. Written as DNA, the CDR3 is TGTGCCAGCAGTCGTATCACCTACGAGCAGTACTTC.

The rearrangement uses TRBV23-1 and TRBJ2-1; D is ambiguous. TRBV23-1 is labeled an ORF, and its function is uncertain. Trimming pared 0 bases from V and 3 bases from J, leaving 12 bases between. The CDR3 is 16 amino acids. CDR3 in DNA: TGCGCCAGCAGTCAATCGACCGTCAGAATCTACAATGAGCAGTTCTTC. Its protein is CASSQSTVRIYNEQFF.